This T cell receptor beta chain was identified during a study of blood T cell repertoires in COVID-19. V lost 2 bases to trimming and J lost 7 bases, with 11 bases between them. Germline CDR1 reads SNHLY; CDR2 reads FYNNEI. The CDR3 extends over 13 amino acids. How the authors handled the data: Nucleated cell number was recorded as an estimate derived from reference gene primer amplification. Sequencing was performed with immunoSEQ multiplex PCR; in TCRdb, only in-frame clones are kept and a portion is missing. D and trimming come from the DNA, and the V and J calls and clone size come from that table. This sample has around 200,000 clones, with 70% to 85% found just once.

Sequenced input: peripheral blood. The chain is built from TRBV2 and TRBJ1-2; TRBD1 is a possible D gene (5 bases). The clonotype comes from a human donor in a cohort sampled during active COVID-19. This CDR3 reads CASSESREVGYTF. For the CDR3, the DNA is TGTGCCAGCAGTGAAAGCAGGGAGGTTGGCTACACCTTC.